This is a list of T cell receptor beta chains from one sample in a study of circulating and synovial CD4+ cells in juvenile arthritis. This table comes from immunoSEQ multiplex PCR, and its TCRdb copy is limited to in-frame clones, with some not included. The data show fewer than 40,000 clones, around 95% seen once. The specimen was CD4+ T cells from blood. These receptors were taken from a human donor with juvenile idiopathic arthritis. The CDR3 runs from the conserved cysteine through the conserved F or W. D genes are given only for firm matches.

V gene	D gene	J gene	CDR3 length	CDR3 protein
TRBV5-6	.	TRBJ1-1	12	CASSLPGVEAFF
TRBV30	.	TRBJ2-1	12	CAWSGRALEQFF
TRBV23-1	.	TRBJ1-5	17	CASSQLREEGLRQPQHF
TRBV7-9	TRBD1	TRBJ2-4	16	CASSLGRTGGQNIQYF
TRBV7-9	TRBD1	TRBJ1-2	13	CASSLGQGGGYTF
TRBV5-4	.	TRBJ2-3	14	CASSLLSGTDTQYF
TRBV4-3	TRBD2	TRBJ2-1	16	CASSHRTSGIYNEQFF
TRBV5-1	TRBD1	TRBJ2-3	16	CASSATDRAFTDTQYF
TRBV29-1	.	TRBJ1-1	13	CSVSRVMNTEAFF
TRBV6-1	.	.	17	CASSEGGEAGLIYEQYF